These 21 T cell receptor beta chains were sequenced from one sample in a study of T cells in Graves' hyperthyroidism and ophthalmopathy. Amplification targeted TCR beta CDR3 regions from RNA transcripts. Primed by the HTBI set, a first-round RT-PCR was run on the TCR CDR3. TCRdb independently ran MiXCR on the multiplex PCR reads; one entry per CDR3 protein. The sample lists hundreds of thousands of distinct CDR3 sequences; about 15% were seen once. The sequenced sample was blood. The receptors here all came from a man aged 18 to 29 with Graves' ophthalmopathy.

The chain couples TRBV10-3 to TRBJ2-4; D gene ambiguous. The CDR3 totals 13 residues. The V and J ends lost 6 bases and 0 bases respectively, with 6 bases between them. Germline CDR1 ENHRY, CDR2 SYGVKD. CDR3 sequence: CAIRDGAKNIQYF. For the CDR3, the DNA is TGTGCCATCAGGGACGGAGCCAAAAACATTCAGTACTTC.

This clonotype was counted many times. This chain links TRBV20-1 with TRBJ2-1; 7 positions agree with TRBD2. The CDR3 runs to 14 residues. Trimming took 3 bases from V and 0 from J; bases not matched to a gene: 2. Germline V gives CDR1 DFQATT, CDR2 SNEGSKA (reference sequence). The CDR3 region is CSARGGSSYNEQFF. In DNA, the CDR3 is TGCAGTGCTAGGGGCGGGAGCTCCTACAATGAGCAGTTCTTC.

The chain joins TRBV3-1 to TRBJ2-5; the match to TRBD1 covers 9 bases. CDR3 length equals 16 residues. The V and J ends lost 1 base and 4 bases, in that order; junction bases with no gene match: 7. Germline V gene lookup returns CDR1 LGHDT and CDR2 YNNKEL (reference sequence). CDR3 amino acids: CASSQGQGVERETQYF. In DNA, the CDR3 is TGTGCCAGCAGCCAAGGACAGGGGGTAGAAAGAGAGACCCAGTACTTC.

This clonotype was recorded at least ten times. This chain joins TRBV12-3 or TRBV12-4 and TRBJ1-6, with D hard to call. The V end lost 5 bases, the J end lost 11 bases, and 16 bases lay between the germline ends. The CDR3 length is 14 residues. CDR3 residues: CASSPGAVLPPLHF. CDR3 nucleotide sequence: TGTGCCAGCAGTCCGGGCGCCGTTCTCCCACCCCTCCACTTT.

This chain joins TRBV11-2 and TRBJ2-3; 9 bases fit TRBD2. This CDR3 spans 17 amino acids. In germline, CDR1 is SGHAT, CDR2 FQNNGV. V gave up 2 bases and J gave up 2 bases; unmatched junction bases: 8. This CDR3 is CASSLSLLAGFTDTQYF. CDR3 DNA sequence: TGTGCCAGCAGCTTAAGTCTCCTAGCGGGGTTCACAGATACGCAGTATTTT.

Notes on this clonotype: A much larger clone is a single base away; this may be a read error. The chain uses TRBV7-3 and TRBJ2-1; 11 nucleotides match TRBD2. The CDR3 spans 14 residues. Germline CDR1 and CDR2: SGHTA and FQGTGA. J lost 12 bases, V lost 5 bases, and 9 bases had no gene match. CDR3 sequence (DNA): TGTGCCAGCAGCATTGGGACTAGCGGAGAAAGGCAGTTCTTC. Its protein is CASSIGTSGERQFF. Drawing the rest from reference TRBV7-3 and TRBJ2-1, the complete variable domain is GAGVSQTPSNKVTEKGKYVELRCDPISGHTALYWYRQSLGQGPEFLIYFQGTGAADDSGLPNDRFFAVRPEGSVSTLKIQRTERGDSAVYLCASSIGTSGERQFFGPGTRLTVL.

The V gene is TRBV4-1, the J gene TRBJ2-2; no clear D. Germline V gene data show CDR1 as MGHRA and CDR2 as YSYEKL. V was pared by 4 bases and J by 6 bases, with 12 bases between. This CDR3 has 14 residues. Written as DNA, the CDR3 is TGCGCCAGCAGCCGCATTCCCGGCGCCGGGGAGCTGTTTTTT. Its protein product is CASSRIPGAGELFF.

This clonotype was detected many times. This chain links TRBV9 with TRBJ2-3; no clear D. This CDR3 is 14 amino acids long. V gave up 4 bases and J gave up 4 bases, with 13 bases separating them. Germline assignment: CDR1 SGDLS and CDR2 YYNGEE. Here the CDR3 DNA reads TGTGCCAGCAGCTCCCGAGTAGGTGCAGATACGCAGTATTTT. Translated: CASSSRVGADTQYF.

V usage is TRBV19 and J usage is TRBJ2-4; 10 positions match TRBD1. The CDR3 runs to 15 residues. CDR1 LNHDA and CDR2 SQIVND come from the germline V gene (reference sequence). V lost 2 bases, J lost 8 bases, and 6 bases stayed unmatched. The CDR3 nucleotides read TGTGCCAGTAGTATAACGACAGGGGGCTTTTACATTCAGTACTTC. This sequence encodes CASSITTGGFYIQYF.

This clonotype was detected ten times or more. This chain connects TRBV2 to TRBJ1-3, with D tentatively TRBD1 (5 bases). The V gene's germline CDR1 is SNHLY and CDR2 FYNNEI. The ends were cut back, 6 bases at V and 2 bases at J, with 8 bases in the middle. This CDR3 has 13 residues. CDR3 sequence reads: CASRSGTGNTIYF. The CDR3 region has the DNA TGTGCCAGCAGATCAGGGACTGGAAACACCATATATTTT.

The chain links TRBV13 to TRBJ2-1; D is unclear. The CDR3 is 19 residues long. Looked up from germline, CDR1 is PRHDT and CDR2 is FYEKMQ (reference sequence). V shed 1 base and J shed 0 bases, with 19 bases lying between them. The CDR3 DNA reads TGTGCCAGCAGCTTAGAGCAGGACGATCCATCTAGCTCCTACAATGAGCAGTTCTTC. Its translation: CASSLEQDDPSSSYNEQFF.

V and J are TRBV9 and TRBJ1-2; D is unresolved. Trimming left V 0 bases short and J 0 bases short, with 12 bases between. CDR3 length equals 16 residues. From germline, CDR1 is SGDLS and CDR2 YYNGEE. CDR3: CASSVDPRKANYGYTF. DNA for the CDR3: TGTGCCAGCAGCGTAGACCCCAGGAAAGCTAACTATGGCTACACCTTC. Drawing the rest from reference TRBV9 and TRBJ1-2, the complete variable domain is DSGVTQTPKHLITATGQRVTLRCSPRSGDLSVYWYQQSLDQGLQFLIQYYNGEERAKGNILERFSAQQFPDLHSELNLSSLELGDSALYFCASSVDPRKANYGYTFGSGTRLTVV.

Many counts were recorded for this clonotype. This chain joins TRBV2 and TRBJ1-2, with D uncertain. Trimming took off 5 bases at V and 2 bases at J, with 12 bases between the two ends. Germline loops: CDR1 SNHLY, CDR2 FYNNEI. The length of the CDR3 is 14 residues. The CDR3: CASSPRTDNYGYTF. The CDR3 DNA reads as TGTGCCAGCAGTCCCAGGACTGACAACTATGGCTACACCTTC.

The chain is built from TRBV19 and TRBJ2-2; 7 nucleotides line up with TRBD2. The CDR3 is 17 residues long. Trimming took 5 bases from V and 3 from J; bases not matched to a gene: 12. In germline, CDR1 is LNHDA, CDR2 SQIVND (reference sequence). In nucleotides, the CDR3 is TGTGCCAGTAGTCCGCCACAAGGACTAGGAGACACCGGGGAGCTGTTTTTT. Amino acid sequence: CASSPPQGLGDTGELFF.

This clonotype occurred many times. The chain carries TRBV29-1 and TRBJ1-1, with D possibly TRBD1 on 5 matching bases. This CDR3 is built from 14 residues. Trimming removed 4 bases from V and 0 bases from J, with 12 bases in between. Germline V CDR1 and CDR2: SQVTM, ANQGSEA. In DNA, the CDR3 is TGCAGCGTTGTGGCGACAGCGATGAACACTGAAGCTTTCTTT. This encodes CSVVATAMNTEAFF. Together with reference TRBV29-1 and TRBJ1-1, the CDR3 gives the full variable domain: SAVISQKPSRDICQRGTSLTIQCQVDSQVTMMFWYRQQPGQSLTLIATANQGSEATYESGFVIDKFPISRPNLTFSTLTVSNMSPEDSSIYLCSVVATAMNTEAFFGQGTRLTVV.

This clonotype was picked up many times. The CDR3, as DNA: TGTGCCAGCAGCATGACCGCAGCTGGTACGCAGTATTTT. Its protein product is CASSMTAAGTQYF. The chain recombines TRBV7-2 with TRBJ2-3; D not resolved. Trimming left V 5 bases short and J 8 bases short, with 14 bases between. The CDR3 spans 13 residues. Germline CDR1 and CDR2: SGHTA and FQGNSA.

This clonotype appeared many times. The rearrangement links TRBV20-1 to TRBJ2-7; D may be TRBD2 (6 bases). The CDR3 length is 13 residues. Germline V gene data show CDR1 as DFQATT and CDR2 as SNEGSKA (reference sequence). V was pared by 4 bases and J by 2 bases, with 12 bases between. CDR3 DNA sequence: TGCAGTGCTACTAGCGCGATTGCCTACGAGCAGTACTTC. Translating it yields CSATSAIAYEQYF.

This clonotype showed up many times. The DNA for the CDR3 is TGTGCCAGCAGTCCCCTGGACAGGGGAGGTGAGCAGTACTTC. Protein sequence: CASSPLDRGGEQYF. The chain couples TRBV12-3 or TRBV12-4 to TRBJ2-7; TRBD1 matches at 9 bases. V was clipped by 5 bases and J by 7 bases; unmatched bases: 9. This CDR3 contains 14 residues.

This clonotype was picked up many times. The chain recombines TRBV19 with TRBJ1-1; unclear D gene. Trimming shortened V by 5 bases and J by 3 bases, and 10 bases separated the two germline ends. CDR3 length: 13 residues. Germline assignment: CDR1 LNHDA and CDR2 SQIVND (reference sequence). Here the CDR3 DNA reads TGTGCCAGTAGTGCAGCGAGGGACACTGAAGCTTTCTTT. It yields the protein CASSAARDTEAFF.

This clonotype was recorded many times. The chain has TRBV6-5 and TRBJ2-3; D is possibly TRBD2 (7 bases). V was cut by 0 bases and J by 5 bases, with 15 bases left in between. Germline values: CDR1 MNHEY, CDR2 SVGAGI. CDR3 length equals 16 residues. CDR3 sequence: CASSYSSGGQEDTQYF. The CDR3 DNA reads as TGTGCCAGCAGTTACTCGTCGGGGGGCCAGGAAGATACGCAGTATTTT.

This clonotype was counted a few times. This chain joins TRBV5-5 and TRBJ1-5; TRBD1 is a possible D gene (5 bases). Germline loops: CDR1 SGHKS, CDR2 YYEKEE (reference sequence). The V end was cut by 2 bases, the J end by 3 bases, with 6 bases between. The CDR3 covers 13 residues. The CDR3 region is CASSFRANQPQHF. CDR3 bases: TGTGCCAGCAGCTTCAGGGCCAATCAGCCCCAGCATTTT.